The clone carrying this TCR beta chain appeared a few times. No antigen is known for it. Clones were sequenced by immunoSEQ multiplex PCR, and TCRdb holds only the in-frame ones, with some missing. The table lists around 52,000 clones, 45% to 70% of them singletons, with roughly 20% in the top ten. This entry is derived from a study of cytotoxic CD8 clonotypes in ibrutinib-treated CLL. The wider study: A median around 12 months of treatment, range 6 to 36, preceded the collection of response samples.

Broader study findings: Public clonotypes (which were uncommon) either contracted or remained stable on treatment.

This sample comprised PBMCs, obtained after 24 months of ibrutinib treatment. This clonotype was sampled from a human donor with chronic lymphocytic leukemia.

CDR3 DNA sequence: TGTGCCAGCAGCTTCGGGCAGTACACCGGGGAGCTGTTTTTT. Its translation: CASSFGQYTGELFF. The chain recombines TRBV11-3 with TRBJ2-2; no reliable D call. From germline, CDR1 is SGHNT and CDR2 YENEEA. With 3 bases removed from V and 3 bases from J, the gap between germline ends came to 8 bases. The CDR3 consists of 14 residues.